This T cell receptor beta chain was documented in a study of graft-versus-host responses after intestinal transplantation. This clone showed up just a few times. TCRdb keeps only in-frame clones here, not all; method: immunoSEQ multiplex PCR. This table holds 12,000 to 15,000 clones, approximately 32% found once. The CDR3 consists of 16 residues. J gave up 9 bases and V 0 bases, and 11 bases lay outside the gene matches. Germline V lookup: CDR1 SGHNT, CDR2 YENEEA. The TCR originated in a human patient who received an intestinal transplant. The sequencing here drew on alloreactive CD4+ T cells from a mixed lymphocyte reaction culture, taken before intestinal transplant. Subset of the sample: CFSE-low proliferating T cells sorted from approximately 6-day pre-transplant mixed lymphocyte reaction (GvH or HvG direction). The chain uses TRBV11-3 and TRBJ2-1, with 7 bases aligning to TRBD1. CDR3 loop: CASSLDGTRQGGEQFF. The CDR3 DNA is TGTGCCAGCAGCTTAGACGGCACTCGACAGGGTGGTGAGCAGTTCTTC.